This T cell receptor beta chain was captured by sequencing in a study of regulatory and conventional T cells in breast cancer. V dropped 6 bases and J dropped 3 bases, with 3 bases sitting between them. This CDR3 region has 11 residues. TCRdb re-called the PCR reads with MiXCR, one entry per CDR3 protein. The sample contains 1,000 to 1,500 distinct CDR3 sequences, approximately 80% of which appear only once. The V and J genes are TRBV12-3 or TRBV12-4 and TRBJ2-1; D unclear. Material for sequencing was regulatory T cells from blood. The TCR comes from a male donor in good health. CDR3 region: CASSLYNEQFF. The CDR3 coding sequence is TGTGCCAGCAGCCTCTACAATGAGCAGTTCTTC.